Below, 24 T cell receptor beta chains from the same sample are listed, as sequenced in a study of PD-1 blockade in classical Hodgkin lymphoma. Assay used: immunoSEQ multiplex PCR; TCRdb lists only in-frame clones, some missing. The sample includes about 93,000 clones, roughly 76% seen only once; the top ten take less than 20%. The patients all showed relapse after autologous stem cell transplantation, while their brentuximab vedotin exposure varied. Sequencing was performed on peripheral blood mononuclear cells (PBMCs), taken before the second cycle of nivolumab. Source of these receptors: a human donor with classical Hodgkin lymphoma.

In its sample, this clone was seen once. The V gene is TRBV2, the J gene TRBJ2-2, with TRBD2 as a possible D gene (7 bases). Germline assignment: CDR1 SNHLY and CDR2 FYNNEI. The V and J ends lost 4 bases and 6 bases respectively, with 15 bases between them. This CDR3 has 15 amino acids. The CDR3 bases are TGTGCCAGCAGTGTCCTTGGAGGGGGGGCCGGGGAGCTGTTTTTT. This encodes CASSVLGGGAGELFF.

The gene calls are TRBV5-4 and TRBJ1-1; 7 bases match TRBD1. CDR3 size: 14 residues. CDR1 and CDR2 (germline): SGHNT, YYREEE (reference sequence). After removal of 0 bases from V and 5 bases from J, the junction contained 4 bases not matched to a gene. CDR3 DNA sequence: TGTGCCAGCAGCTTGGTCGACAGGGAAACTGAAGCTTTCTTT. Amino acids: CASSLVDRETEAFF.

This clone was detected only once. The rearrangement links TRBV15 to TRBJ2-5, with TRBD2 matching 14 bases. In germline, CDR1 is LNHNV, CDR2 YYDKDF (reference sequence). The length of the CDR3 is 18 residues. V lost 1 base and J lost 4; bases outside the gene matches: 8. The CDR3 coding sequence is TGTGCCACCAGCAGAGTCGCCGGGACTAGCGGGAGAAGAGAGACCCAGTACTTC. Amino acids: CATSRVAGTSGRRETQYF.

The chain uses TRBV6-1 and TRBJ2-1; 10 positions agree with TRBD2. CDR3 length: 15 residues. V lost 5 bases and J lost 4; bases outside the gene matches: 5. CDR1 is MNHNS and CDR2 is SASEGT in the germline V gene. The CDR3 spells CASSKREGLYNEQFF. CDR3 nucleotide sequence: TGTGCCAGCAGTAAGCGGGAGGGCCTATACAATGAGCAGTTCTTC.

The chain uses TRBV9 and TRBJ2-7; no definite D call. V shed 3 bases and J shed 4 bases, with 14 bases lying between them. The CDR3 runs to 14 residues. The germline V gene has CDR1 SGDLS and CDR2 YYNGEE. CDR3 sequence reads: CASSATQSLYEQYF. The CDR3 DNA reads as TGTGCCAGCAGCGCGACCCAAAGTCTTTACGAGCAGTACTTC.

The chain carries TRBV15 and TRBJ2-7; 13 bases match TRBD2. Germline-derived CDR1 and CDR2 are LNHNV and YYDKDF (reference sequence). This CDR3 comprises 18 residues. After removal of 0 bases from V and 2 bases from J, the junction contained 7 bases not matched to a gene. Here the CDR3 reads CATSRDHWTSGSPYEQYF. The CDR3 DNA is TGTGCCACCAGCAGAGATCACTGGACTAGCGGGAGTCCCTACGAGCAGTACTTC.

The chain has TRBV10-2 and TRBJ1-3, with D tentatively TRBD1 (6 bases). The CDR3 is 16 amino acids. V lost 3 bases, J lost 11 bases, and 23 bases lay in between. CDR1 WSHSY and CDR2 SAAADI come from the germline V gene. The CDR3 spells CASSDPTFGGTGSIYF. CDR3 bases: TGCGCCAGCAGTGACCCTACGTTTGGGGGCACCGGGTCCATATATTTT.

The rearrangement joins TRBV28 to TRBJ1-2, with 10 bases fitting TRBD1. Germline trimming cut 6 bases from V and 5 bases from J; bases unmatched to any gene: 6. This CDR3 region has 14 residues. CDR1 is MDHEN and CDR2 is SYDVKM in the germline V gene. The CDR3 protein is CASRRTGGGYGYTF. As DNA, the CDR3 is TGTGCCAGCAGACGGACAGGGGGGGGTTATGGCTACACCTTC.

The chain joins TRBV5-4 to TRBJ1-2, with D maybe TRBD1 (5 bases). V lost 2 bases and J 2 bases, leaving 10 bases between the germline ends. Germline V lookup: CDR1 SGHNT, CDR2 YYREEE (reference sequence). The CDR3 totals 14 residues. For the CDR3, the DNA is TGTGCCAGCAGCTTCCAGGGTCCCAACTATGGCTACACCTTC. Residues: CASSFQGPNYGYTF. The whole variable domain, filled in from reference TRBV5-4 and TRBJ1-2, reads ETGVTQSPTHLIKTRGQQVTLRCSSQSGHNTVSWYQQALGQGPQFIFQYYREEENGRGNFPPRFSGLQFPNYSSELNVNALELDDSALYLCASSFQGPNYGYTFGSGTRLTVV.

This clone appeared many times. Other nucleotide sequences in the sample specify the same CDR3. V and J are TRBV4-1 and TRBJ1-2; possible D gene TRBD1, 6 bases. Germline V gene lookup returns CDR1 MGHRA and CDR2 YSYEKL. The CDR3 totals 15 residues. The ends were cut back, 0 bases at V and 4 bases at J, with 12 bases in the middle. Here the CDR3 DNA reads TGCGCCAGCAGCCAAGAAAGAGGGGGGGTCTATGGCTACACCTTC. It specifies CASSQERGGVYGYTF.

This clone was found once. This chain links TRBV7-9 with TRBJ2-5; TRBD2 matches at 8 bases. The CDR3 consists of 14 residues. The germline V gene encodes CDR1 SEHNR and CDR2 FQNEAQ (reference sequence). V lost 5 bases, J lost 5 bases, and 7 bases stayed unmatched. DNA for the CDR3: TGTGCCAGCAGCGTCGGACTAGCTCGCGAGACCCAGTACTTC. Its translation: CASSVGLARETQYF. Variable domain in full (rest from reference TRBV7-9 and TRBJ2-5): DTGVSQNPRHKITKRGQNVTFRCDPISEHNRLYWYRQTLGQGPEFLTYFQNEAQLEKSRLLSDRFSAERPKGSFSTLEIQRTEQGDSAMYLCASSVGLARETQYFGPGTRLLVL.

This clone showed up just a few times. The V and J genes are TRBV12-2 and TRBJ2-6; the table's D call, TRBD1, has no DNA check behind it. TRBV12-2 is a listed pseudogene. The CDR3 totals 19 residues. The CDR3 region has the DNA TGTGCAAGTCGCTTAGTAAAGGGACAGGGGGAATCGGGGGCCAACGTCCTGACTTTC. Encoded protein: CASRLVKGQGESGANVLTF.

As DNA, the CDR3 is TGTGCCACCCCAGGCCCATCATCCGGGGGCTACACCTTC. This gives the protein CATPGPSSGGYTF. This chain connects TRBV10-3 to TRBJ1-2; D uncertain. CDR3 size: 13 residues. Germline V gene lookup returns CDR1 ENHRY and CDR2 SYGVKD. With 10 bases removed from V and 8 bases from J, the gap between germline ends came to 20 bases.

The chain is built from TRBV2 and TRBJ1-5; possible D gene TRBD1, 5 bases. The CDR3 has 15 amino acids. The germline V gene has CDR1 SNHLY and CDR2 FYNNEI. V gave up 6 bases and J gave up 2 bases, with 14 bases separating them. The CDR3 coding sequence is TGTGCCAGCAGCGCGGAGGGGAATCGCAATCAGCCCCAGCATTTT. Its protein is CASSAEGNRNQPQHF.

The chain uses TRBV19 and TRBJ2-7, with D unresolved. V lost 0 bases to trimming and J lost 2 bases, with 5 bases between them. This CDR3 contains 13 residues. Germline CDR1 is LNHDA and CDR2 is SQIVND (reference sequence). The CDR3 sequence: CASSIDGTYEQYF. The CDR3 DNA follows: TGTGCCAGTAGTATAGACGGAACCTACGAGCAGTACTTC.

The chain couples TRBV5-1 to TRBJ2-3, with 11 positions matching TRBD2. V lost 0 bases, J lost 2 bases, and 5 bases stayed unmatched. CDR3 size: 17 residues. Looked up from germline, CDR1 is SGHRS and CDR2 is YFSETQ. DNA for the CDR3: TGCGCCAGCAGCTTGGAACTAGCGGGAGCCGTCACAGATACGCAGTATTTT. Protein product: CASSLELAGAVTDTQYF.

This chain uses TRBV11-2 with TRBJ1-2; D is possibly TRBD1 (5 bases). V was pared by 0 bases and J by 8 bases, with 16 bases between. Germline V lookup: CDR1 SGHAT, CDR2 FQNNGV. The CDR3 is 15 amino acids. This CDR3 is CASSLDLSGEGGYTF. The CDR3 nucleotides are TGTGCCAGCAGCTTAGATCTTTCGGGGGAAGGAGGCTACACCTTC.

The chain carries TRBV7-9 and TRBJ1-5; weak D call: TRBD1 (5 bases). The CDR3 is 15 amino acids. Trimming stripped 5 bases from V and 4 bases from J, with 15 bases between. Germline CDR1 is SEHNR and CDR2 is FQNEAQ (reference sequence). The CDR3, as DNA: TGTGCCAGCAGCCCAAGGGACGGAATAAATCAGCCCCAGCATTTT. It specifies CASSPRDGINQPQHF.

The V call is TRBV6-5, the J call TRBJ2-2; 7 bases align to TRBD2. Germline CDR1 MNHEY, CDR2 SVGAGI. V was clipped by 4 bases and J by 8 bases; unmatched bases: 4. The CDR3 is made up of 13 amino acids. CDR3 residues: CASSSGRMGELFF. CDR3 nucleotides: TGTGCCAGCAGTTCCGGGAGGATGGGGGAGCTGTTTTTT.

The chain joins TRBV10-3 to TRBJ1-2; D unresolved. V dropped 4 bases and J dropped 0 bases, with 6 bases sitting between them. The CDR3 covers 13 residues. Germline CDR1 is ENHRY and CDR2 is SYGVKD. The CDR3 sequence: CAISGQSNYGYTF. CDR3 bases: TGTGCCATCAGTGGGCAGTCTAACTATGGCTACACCTTC.

The chain carries TRBV6-6 and TRBJ2-6; D not certain. CDR3 size: 12 residues. Germline-derived CDR1 and CDR2 are MNHNY and SVGAGI (reference sequence). V lost 8 bases, J lost 3 bases, and 5 bases lay in between. The CDR3 DNA reads as TGTGCCAGCGGGGTTGGGGCCAACGTCCTGACTTTC. It is translated as CASGVGANVLTF.

The V and J genes are TRBV7-9 and TRBJ2-5; 9 bases match TRBD2. The CDR3 has 13 residues. Trimming at V came to 4 bases and at J to 5 bases, leaving 2 bases not matched to a gene. The germline V gene encodes CDR1 SEHNR and CDR2 FQNEAQ (reference sequence). CDR3 residues: CASSSSGRETQYF. CDR3 DNA: TGTGCCAGCAGCTCAAGCGGGAGGGAGACCCAGTACTTC.

The rearrangement links TRBV5-4 to TRBJ2-7; D might be TRBD1 (5 bases). Trimming removed 0 bases from V and 2 bases from J, with 9 bases in between. Germline loops: CDR1 SGHNT, CDR2 YYREEE (reference sequence). This CDR3 spans 14 amino acids. This CDR3 reads CASSLGGGPYEQYF. As DNA, the CDR3 is TGTGCCAGCAGCTTGGGGGGCGGTCCCTACGAGCAGTACTTC.

CDR3 nucleotide sequence: TGTGCCGGGGGACAGGGGGCGATCGGGGAGCTGTTTTTT. It is translated as CAGGQGAIGELFF. The V gene is TRBV19, the J gene TRBJ2-2; 12 bases are shared with TRBD1. Looked up from germline, CDR1 is LNHDA and CDR2 is SQIVND (reference sequence). Trimming removed 11 bases from V and 7 bases from J; junction bases left unmatched: 5. The CDR3 runs to 13 residues.